This paragraph reports one TCR beta chain. Trimming took off 0 bases at V and 4 bases at J, with 10 bases between the two ends. The CDR3 loop spans 14 amino acids. Germline assignment: CDR1 SGDLS and CDR2 YYNGEE. Each exposed participant met a COVID-19 case in the 2 weeks preceding study entry. The data derive from a study of blood T cell repertoires in COVID-19. As for the study in general: From T cells, B-cell-depleted T cells, or PBMCs came the material, which was cDNA or gDNA.

The table came from immunoSEQ multiplex PCR; TCRdb's copy has only in-frame clones and leaves some out. The profile shows about 430,000 clones, approximately 91% of them singletons. This clonotype originated in a woman aged 18-29 years who had been exposed to COVID-19. Sample: PBMCs or T cells enriched from blood (not recorded which). V usage is TRBV9 and J usage is TRBJ1-1, with a possible D match to TRBD1 (5 bases). CDR3 residues: CASSVVSRVTEAFF. The CDR3 DNA reads TGTGCCAGCAGCGTAGTCTCCAGGGTCACTGAAGCTTTCTTT. Using reference TRBV9 and TRBJ1-1 for the parts outside the CDR3, the full variable domain is DSGVTQTPKHLITATGQRVTLRCSPRSGDLSVYWYQQSLDQGLQFLIQYYNGEERAKGNILERFSAQQFPDLHSELNLSSLELGDSALYFCASSVVSRVTEAFFGQGTRLTVV.